The 22 T cell receptor beta chains presented below share a single source sample, sequenced in a study of blood T cell repertoires in COVID-19. Using immunoSEQ multiplex PCR, the repertoire was profiled, and TCRdb retains in-frame clones only, with some absent. Of 350,000 to 500,000 clones in the sample, 88% were seen once. Sequenced material: PBMCs or T cells enriched from blood (not recorded which). These receptors were collected from a woman aged 18 to 35 who had been exposed to COVID-19.

This clone was found a few times. The chain joins TRBV25-1 to TRBJ1-2, with 12 positions matching TRBD1. Trimming at V came to 4 bases and at J to 4 bases, leaving 7 bases not matched to a gene. CDR1 is MGHDK, CDR2 SYGVNS, per germline. The CDR3 contains 16 residues. CDR3 sequence (DNA): TGTGCCAGCAGTGCCCAAGGGACAGGGGGCCCCTATGGCTACACCTTC. Its translation is CASSAQGTGGPYGYTF.

This clone is a singleton in its sample. The genes are TRBV13 and TRBJ2-3; a weak D match, TRBD2 (5 bases). Germline V gene lookup returns CDR1 PRHDT and CDR2 FYEKMQ (reference sequence). CDR3 length: 14 residues. Trimming took off 5 bases at V and 2 bases at J, with 11 bases between the two ends. The CDR3 loop is CASSRGSDTDTQYF. The CDR3 region has the DNA TGTGCCAGCAGCCGAGGGTCGGACACAGATACGCAGTATTTT. Based on the CDR3 plus reference TRBV13 and TRBJ2-3, the full variable domain is AAGVIQSPRHLIKEKRETATLKCYPIPRHDTVYWYQQGPGQDPQFLISFYEKMQSDKGSIPDRFSAQQFSDYHSELNMSSLELGDSALYFCASSRGSDTDTQYFGPGTRLTVL.

V and J are TRBV19 and TRBJ2-7; possibly TRBD2 for D (5 bases). This CDR3 is 15 amino acids long. Germline V lookup: CDR1 LNHDA, CDR2 SQIVND (reference sequence). Trimming cost V 9 bases and J 2 bases, with 20 bases left between them. The CDR3 sequence is CASPDGRLEAYEQYF. In DNA, the CDR3 is TGTGCCAGCCCAGACGGCAGACTGGAGGCCTACGAGCAGTACTTC.

This chain joins TRBV2 and TRBJ2-6; D is undetermined. CDR1 and CDR2 from the germline V gene are SNHLY and FYNNEI. The CDR3 has 16 residues. The V end lost 5 bases, the J end lost 3 bases, and 14 bases lay between the germline ends. This chain's CDR3 is CASSLERSFGANVLTF. CDR3 bases: TGTGCCAGCAGTTTGGAGCGCTCTTTTGGGGCCAACGTCCTGACTTTC.

The genes are TRBV28 and TRBJ1-2, with 10 bases matching TRBD1. The CDR3 sequence is 15 residues long. V lost 4 bases, J lost 4 bases, and 6 bases stayed unmatched. Germline CDR1 is MDHEN and CDR2 is SYDVKM. CDR3 sequence reads: CASSSPGQGTYGYTF. CDR3 nucleotide sequence: TGTGCCAGCAGTTCCCCGGGACAGGGGACCTATGGCTACACCTTC.

This clone was seen a handful of times. The chain links TRBV28 to TRBJ1-5; weak D call: TRBD1 (6 bases). With 7 bases removed from V and 2 bases from J, the gap between germline ends came to 21 bases. CDR3 length equals 17 residues. In germline, CDR1 is MDHEN, CDR2 SYDVKM. CDR3 sequence reads: CASTEGVSSQGNQPQHF. The CDR3 DNA follows: TGTGCCAGCACCGAGGGGGTCTCCTCTCAAGGCAATCAGCCCCAGCATTTT.

CDR3 in amino acids: CASSQLGGAGQPQHF. CDR3 nucleotides: TGTGCCAGCAGTCAGCTAGGCGGCGCGGGACAGCCCCAGCATTTT. The chain uses TRBV27 and TRBJ1-5; D unclear. Germline V gene sequence: CDR1 MNHEY, CDR2 SMNVEV (reference sequence). Deletions cut 5 bases from V and 7 bases from J, with 18 bases between. The CDR3 runs to 15 residues.

This chain links TRBV21-1 with TRBJ2-7; whether TRBD2, the table's D call, matches the DNA was not checked. TRBV21-1 is classified as a pseudogene. This CDR3 has 16 residues. CDR3 loop: CASSQLGLAVSYEQYF. The CDR3 DNA follows: TGTGCCAGCAGTCAATTAGGACTAGCGGTCTCCTACGAGCAGTACTTC.

V and J are TRBV5-1 and TRBJ1-1, with D uncertain. The germline CDR1 and CDR2 sequences are SGHRS and YFSETQ. The length of the CDR3 is 15 residues. Trimming removed 4 bases at V and 2 bases at J, with 15 bases between. The CDR3 loop reads CASSPVRRFNTEAFF. DNA for the CDR3: TGCGCCAGCAGCCCAGTCCGGCGGTTTAACACTGAAGCTTTCTTT.

This clone came up a few times. The chain has TRBV28 and TRBJ1-2, with 7 positions matching TRBD1. V gave up 6 bases and J gave up 2 bases; unmatched junction bases: 12. Per germline, CDR1 MDHEN and CDR2 SYDVKM. This CDR3 is 16 amino acids long. In DNA, the CDR3 is TGTGCCAGCAGCTACCTAGGGACAGAAAGAAACTATGGCTACACCTTC. Translated, it gives CASSYLGTERNYGYTF.

The CDR3 DNA is TGTGCCAGCAGTGAACCGGGACAGGGGGCGAACACCGGGGAGCTGTTTTTT. Its protein is CASSEPGQGANTGELFF. The chain recombines TRBV9 with TRBJ2-2; 11 bases align to TRBD1. The J segment lost 0 bases and the V segment lost 5 bases, leaving 6 bases of the junction unmatched. The CDR3 totals 17 residues. Germline V gene data show CDR1 as SGDLS and CDR2 as YYNGEE.

The V and J genes are TRBV9 and TRBJ1-2; D is ambiguous. The germline V gene encodes CDR1 SGDLS and CDR2 YYNGEE. The CDR3 contains 17 residues. Trimming stripped 1 base from V and 3 bases from J, with 19 bases between. CDR3: CASSVSQVGVGDYGYTF. As DNA, the CDR3 is TGTGCCAGCAGCGTATCCCAGGTCGGGGTGGGAGACTATGGCTACACCTTC.

V is TRBV11-2 and J is TRBJ1-1, with 8 bases fitting TRBD1. This CDR3 comprises 14 residues. V shed 4 bases and J 6 bases; nucleotides not matched to a gene: 7. Germline V gives CDR1 SGHAT, CDR2 FQNNGV. The CDR3, as DNA: TGTGCCAGCAGCTATGGACAGGGCCGATCTGAAGCTTTCTTT. This encodes CASSYGQGRSEAFF.

This chain connects TRBV14 to TRBJ2-7, with 7 bases lining up with TRBD1. The germline gives CDR1 SGHDN, CDR2 FVKESK. Trimming at V came to 4 bases and at J to 6 bases, leaving 6 bases not matched to a gene. This CDR3 has 13 amino acids. CDR3 sequence (DNA): TGTGCCAGCAGCCGAGACAGGGTCCGCGAGCAGTACTTC. It codes for CASSRDRVREQYF.

This clone has just one count. This chain links TRBV11-1 with TRBJ2-3; 7 bases are a match to TRBD2. V lost 1 base to trimming and J lost 9 bases; unmatched junction nucleotides: 10. The CDR3 sequence is 15 residues long. The germline CDR1 and CDR2 sequences are SGHAT and FQDESV (reference sequence). For the CDR3, the DNA is TGTGCCAGCAGCTTAGTATCGGGGCGGGAGAGGACGCAGTATTTT. It codes for CASSLVSGRERTQYF.

The V call is TRBV24-1, the J call TRBJ1-5, with unresolved D. The ends were cut back, 7 bases at V and 1 base at J, with 13 bases in the middle. The V gene's germline CDR1 is KGHDR and CDR2 SFDVKD. This CDR3 is built from 15 residues. DNA of the CDR3: TGTGCCACCAGCGGGGATGGGCCCAGCAATCAGCCCCAGCATTTT. This translates into CATSGDGPSNQPQHF.

This chain links TRBV14 with TRBJ1-1; D is perhaps TRBD1 (6 bases). The CDR3 is made up of 18 amino acids. Trimming removed 2 bases from V and 1 base from J, with 20 bases in between. The germline CDR1 and CDR2 sequences are SGHDN and FVKESK. This chain's CDR3 is CASSQKVDPQTGNTEAFF. CDR3 nucleotide sequence: TGTGCCAGCAGCCAAAAAGTGGACCCGCAGACAGGGAACACTGAAGCTTTCTTT.

The chain has TRBV7-3 and TRBJ1-1, with 10 bases lining up with TRBD1. Looked up from germline, CDR1 is SGHTA and CDR2 is FQGTGA. V lost 5 bases to trimming and J lost 4 bases; unmatched junction nucleotides: 1. The CDR3 extends over 13 amino acids. The CDR3 loop reads CASSRTGGTEAFF. CDR3 nucleotide sequence: TGTGCCAGCAGCCGGACAGGGGGCACTGAAGCTTTCTTT.

The chain combines TRBV28 with TRBJ2-5, with 8 bases aligning to TRBD1. The CDR3 consists of 13 residues. CDR1 MDHEN and CDR2 SYDVKM come from the germline V gene. The V gene end was trimmed by 6 bases and the J gene end by 4 bases; junction bases not matched to a gene: 4. The CDR3 bases are TGTGCCAGCAGCCGCAGGGGGCGAGAGACCCAGTACTTC. It translates to CASSRRGRETQYF.

Only a few counts were recorded for this clone. The chain is built from TRBV5-1 and TRBJ1-4; tentative D call: TRBD1 (5 bases). The CDR3 contains 14 residues. CDR1 SGHRS and CDR2 YFSETQ come from the germline V gene. V lost 5 bases to trimming and J lost 8 bases, with 16 bases between them. The CDR3 nucleotides are TGCGCCAGCAGTTTCGACAGTCTGGTGGAAAAACTGTTTTTT. Amino acids: CASSFDSLVEKLFF.

The gene calls are TRBV9 and TRBJ1-2; maybe TRBD1 (6 bases). Per the germline V gene, CDR1 is SGDLS and CDR2 is YYNGEE. The CDR3 covers 13 residues. Trimming shortened V by 0 bases and J by 6 bases, and 9 bases separated the two germline ends. The CDR3 is CASSVVAGDGYTF. The CDR3 DNA sequence: TGTGCCAGCAGCGTAGTGGCAGGGGATGGCTACACCTTC.

The rearrangement links TRBV23-1 to TRBJ2-7; the match to TRBD2 covers 12 bases. TRBV23-1 is an ORF, with its function uncertain. This CDR3 is built from 24 residues. The J segment lost 2 bases and the V segment lost 3 bases, leaving 29 bases of the junction unmatched. The CDR3 nucleotides read TGCGCCAGCAGTCATCCCCCTGCCCGACTAGCGGGAGTAGGCCGGGGGGCCCTGACCTACGAGCAGTACTTC. Translating gives CASSHPPARLAGVGRGALTYEQYF.